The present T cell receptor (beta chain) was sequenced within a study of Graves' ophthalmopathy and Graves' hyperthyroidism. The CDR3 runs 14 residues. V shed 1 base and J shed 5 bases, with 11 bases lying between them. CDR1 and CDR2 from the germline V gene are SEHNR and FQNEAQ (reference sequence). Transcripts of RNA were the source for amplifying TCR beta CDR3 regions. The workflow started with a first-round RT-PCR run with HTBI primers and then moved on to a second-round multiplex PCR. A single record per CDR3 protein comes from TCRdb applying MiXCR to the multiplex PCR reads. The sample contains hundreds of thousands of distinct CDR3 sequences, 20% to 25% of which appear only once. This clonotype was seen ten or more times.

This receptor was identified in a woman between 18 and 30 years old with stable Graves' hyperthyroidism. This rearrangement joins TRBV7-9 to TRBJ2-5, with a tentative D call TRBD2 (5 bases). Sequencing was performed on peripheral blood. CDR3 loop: CASSLGPGDETQYF. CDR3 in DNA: TGTGCCAGCAGCTTAGGCCCCGGGGATGAGACCCAGTACTTC. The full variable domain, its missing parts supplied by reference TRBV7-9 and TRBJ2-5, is DTGVSQNPRHKITKRGQNVTFRCDPISEHNRLYWYRQTLGQGPEFLTYFQNEAQLEKSRLLSDRFSAERPKGSFSTLEIQRTEQGDSAMYLCASSLGPGDETQYFGPGTRLLVL.